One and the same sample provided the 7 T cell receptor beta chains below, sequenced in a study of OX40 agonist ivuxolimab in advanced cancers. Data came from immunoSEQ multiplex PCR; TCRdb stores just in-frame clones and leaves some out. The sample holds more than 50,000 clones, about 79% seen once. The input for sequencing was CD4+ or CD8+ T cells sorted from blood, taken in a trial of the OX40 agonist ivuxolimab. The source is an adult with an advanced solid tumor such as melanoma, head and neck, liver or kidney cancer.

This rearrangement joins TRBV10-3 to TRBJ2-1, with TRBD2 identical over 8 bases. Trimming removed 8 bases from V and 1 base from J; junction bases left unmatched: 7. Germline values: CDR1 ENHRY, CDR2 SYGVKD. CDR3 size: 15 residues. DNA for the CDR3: TGTGCCATCGGTCTAGCGGGTTCTTCCTACAATGAGCAGTTCTTC. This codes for CAIGLAGSSYNEQFF.

The CDR3 loop reads CASSLASGTYEQYF. The CDR3 nucleotides read TGCGCCAGCAGCTTGGCTAGCGGAACCTACGAGCAGTACTTC. This chain joins TRBV5-1 and TRBJ2-7, with 7 bases lining up with TRBD2. Trimming cost V 0 bases and J 2 bases; bases outside gene matches: 2. Germline V gene data show CDR1 as SGHRS and CDR2 as YFSETQ. The CDR3 spans 14 residues.

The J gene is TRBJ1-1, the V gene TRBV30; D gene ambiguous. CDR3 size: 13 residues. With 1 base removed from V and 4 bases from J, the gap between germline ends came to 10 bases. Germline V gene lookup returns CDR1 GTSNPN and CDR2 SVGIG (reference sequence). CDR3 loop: CAWSGGRGTEAFF. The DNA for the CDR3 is TGTGCCTGGAGTGGGGGTCGTGGCACTGAAGCTTTCTTT.

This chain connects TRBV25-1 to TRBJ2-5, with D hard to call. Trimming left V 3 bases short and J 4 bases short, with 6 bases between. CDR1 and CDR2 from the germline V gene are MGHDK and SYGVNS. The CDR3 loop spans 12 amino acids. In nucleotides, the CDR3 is TGTGCCAGCAGTGACCCGGGAGAGACCCAGTACTTC. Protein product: CASSDPGETQYF. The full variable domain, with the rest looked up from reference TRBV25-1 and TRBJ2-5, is EADIYQTPRYLVIGTGKKITLECSQTMGHDKMYWYQQDPGMELHLIHYSYGVNSTEKGDLSSESTVSRIRTEHFPLTLESARPSHTSQYLCASSDPGETQYFGPGTRLLVL.

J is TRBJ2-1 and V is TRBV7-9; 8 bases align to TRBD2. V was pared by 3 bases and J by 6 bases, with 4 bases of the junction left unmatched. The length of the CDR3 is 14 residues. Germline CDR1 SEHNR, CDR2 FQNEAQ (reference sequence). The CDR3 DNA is TGTGCCAGCAGCTTTAGTCTAGCGGGCAATGAGCAGTTCTTC. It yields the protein CASSFSLAGNEQFF.

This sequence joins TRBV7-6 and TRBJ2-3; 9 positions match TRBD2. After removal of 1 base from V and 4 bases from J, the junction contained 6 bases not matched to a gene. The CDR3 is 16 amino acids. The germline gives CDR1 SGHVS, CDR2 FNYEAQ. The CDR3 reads CASSLGAGGSADTQYF. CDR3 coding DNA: TGTGCCAGCAGCTTAGGCGCGGGGGGGTCCGCAGATACGCAGTATTTT.

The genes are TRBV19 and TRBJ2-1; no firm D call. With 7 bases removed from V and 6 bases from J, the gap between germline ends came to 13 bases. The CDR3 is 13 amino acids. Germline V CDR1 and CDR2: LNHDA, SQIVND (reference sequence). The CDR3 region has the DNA TGTGCCAGTAAATCGGTGGACGGCAATGAGCAGTTCTTC. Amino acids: CASKSVDGNEQFF.